These T cell receptor beta chains were read from a single sample in a study of blood T cell repertoires in COVID-19. Assay: immunoSEQ multiplex PCR; the TCRdb copy retains only in-frame clones and omits some. The sample has 200,000 to 300,000 clones, approximately 85% seen once. What was sequenced was PBMCs or T cells enriched from blood (not recorded which). The receptors here all came from a woman between 50 and 59 years old with acute COVID-19. The CDR3 runs from the conserved cysteine through the conserved F or W. A D gene is named only where the DNA matches it firmly. A clone size is listed for some rows: how often the clone was seen (once, few, many), or a class if it is expanded.

D | size | J | V | DNA | CDR3
NA | NA | TRBJ1-2 | TRBV29-1 | TGCAGCGGCCGACAGACTAACTATGGCTACACCTTC | CSGRQTNYGYTF
TRBD2 | NA | TRBJ2-3 | TRBV29-1 | TGCAGCGTTCGACCTAGCGGGGGCACAGATACGCAGTATTTT | CSVRPSGGTDTQYF
TRBD1 | NA | TRBJ1-1 | TRBV11-3 | TGTGCCAGCAGCTTAGAAGGGGGCTCGTCCAGTGAAGCTTTCTTT | CASSLEGGSSSEAFF
NA | NA | TRBJ1-2 | TRBV6-2/TRBV6-3 | TGTGCCAGCAGCCGACGGACAGCCAACTATGGCTACACCTTC | CASSRRTANYGYTF
TRBD1 | NA | TRBJ1-2 | TRBV5-4 | TGTGCCAGCAGCAGGACAGGGAGGTCCTATGGCTACACCTTC | CASSRTGRSYGYTF
TRBD1 | NA | TRBJ1-2 | TRBV10-3 | TGTGCCATCAGAGGGACAGGGAACTATGGCTACACCTTC | CAIRGTGNYGYTF
NA | NA | TRBJ2-7 | TRBV3-1/TRBV3-2 | TGTGCCAGCAGCCCTAGCCCAACCGGGACTTCGATGGTCTACGAGCAGTACTTC | CASSPSPTGTSMVYEQYF
TRBD1 | NA | TRBJ1-2 | TRBV5-1 | TGCGCCAGCAGCTTAACGACAGGGCTTTTTGGCTACACCTTC | CASSLTTGLFGYTF
NA | NA | TRBJ2-1 | TRBV3-1/TRBV3-2 | TGTGCCAGCAGCCAGTACGGTGCGGGGGCTCACAATGAGCAGTTCTTC | CASSQYGAGAHNEQFF
TRBD1 | NA | TRBJ1-1 | TRBV27 | TGTGCCAGCAGCTATAAACGGGACAGGGCTACTGAAGCTTTCTTT | CASSYKRDRATEAFF
NA | NA | TRBJ1-1 | TRBV7-2 | TGTGCCAGCAGCCCCGCGGGGGACGGGAACACTGAAGCTTTCTTT | CASSPAGDGNTEAFF
TRBD2 | NA | TRBJ2-1 | TRBV5-1 | TGCGCCAGCAGCTTTTTAGCGGGGGCTAACAATGAGCAGTTCTTC | CASSFLAGANNEQFF
NA | NA | TRBJ1-4 | TRBV19 | TGTGCCAGTAGTATTGTGGGGCCGGGTGAAAAACTGTTTTTT | CASSIVGPGEKLFF
NA | NA | TRBJ1-2 | TRBV7-8 | TGTGCCAGCAGCCCCGAGTACTATGGCTACACCTTC | CASSPEYYGYTF
TRBD2 | NA | TRBJ2-7 | TRBV11-2 | TGTGCCAGCAGCCCACACCCTCCGGGGGGAGGGGAGCAGTACTTC | CASSPHPPGGGEQYF
TRBD2 | NA | TRBJ2-1 | TRBV7-2 | TGTGCCAGCAGCTTAGGAGAGCGGGGGGCGGCGGGTGAGCAGTTCTTC | CASSLGERGAAGEQFF
TRBD2 | NA | TRBJ2-1 | TRBV10-3 | TGTGCCACCACTAGCGGGGGGATCGCTGAGCAGTTCTTC | CATTSGGIAEQFF
NA | NA | TRBJ2-4 | TRBV7-2 | TGTGCCAGCACCGATGCAGGATTCAACCCCAAAAACATTCAGTACTTC | CASTDAGFNPKNIQYF
TRBD1 | NA | TRBJ2-1 | TRBV18 | TGTGCCAGCTCACCAACACAGGGGGTCTACAATGAGCAGTTCTTC | CASSPTQGVYNEQFF
TRBD2 | once | TRBJ2-5 | TRBV3-1/TRBV3-2 | TGTGCCAGCAGCCAAGGCCCTGGCGGGGGAGAGACCCAGTACTTC | CASSQGPGGGETQYF
NA | once | TRBJ1-1 | TRBV5-8 | TGTGCCAGCAGCTTACGGGTGGAGAAGGCAACTGAAGCTTTCTTT | CASSLRVEKATEAFF
NA | once | TRBJ2-5 | TRBV7-2 | TGTGCCAGCAGCCAACGCGCGGCCCAAGAGACCCAGTACTTC | CASSQRAAQETQYF
NA | NA | TRBJ2-3 | TRBV24-1 | TGTGCCACCAGTGATTCGGGCAGGGCTACAGATACGCAGTATTTT | CATSDSGRATDTQYF
TRBD1 | NA | TRBJ2-3 | TRBV6-6 | TGTGCCAGCAGTCCGATTACAGCTACAGGGGCGACCACAGATACGCAGTATTTT | CASSPITATGATTDTQYF
NA | NA | TRBJ2-1 | TRBV2 | TGTGCCAGCAGTGAGGGCCTACCTCAGCAGTTCTTC | CASSEGLPQQFF
NA | NA | TRBJ2-1 | TRBV6-5 | TGTGCCAGCGACACGTCCTACAATGAGCAGTTCTTC | CASDTSYNEQFF
TRBD2 | NA | TRBJ2-3 | TRBV9 | TGTGCCAGCAGCGCCACCCGGAGCGCGGGGGGCGCCCAGTATTTT | CASSATRSAGGAQYF
TRBD2 | NA | TRBJ2-7 | TRBV20-1 | TGCAGTGCATTACTAGCGACCGAGCAGTACTTC | CSALLATEQYF
NA | NA | TRBJ1-3 | TRBV6-6 | TGTGCCAGCAGTCAATTCATGACAGGTCACTCTGGAAACACCATATATTTT | CASSQFMTGHSGNTIYF
TRBD1 | NA | TRBJ1-5 | TRBV19 | TGTGCCAGTAGTAGAAGACAGGGACAAAATCAGCCCCAGCATTTT | CASSRRQGQNQPQHF
NA | NA | TRBJ1-2 | TRBV3-1/TRBV3-2 | TGTGCCAGCAGTCAGTTGACAGATAGCTATGGCTACACCTTC | CASSQLTDSYGYTF
NA | NA | TRBJ1-1 | TRBV19 | TGTGCCAGTAGACCTATCGCACGGTCTTACTTGAACACTGAAGCTTTCTTT | CASRPIARSYLNTEAFF
NA | once | TRBJ1-1 | TRBV16 | TGTGCCAGCAGCTCGGGAAGGGTGAACACTGAAGCTTTCTTT | CASSSGRVNTEAFF
NA | NA | TRBJ1-2 | TRBV4-3 | TGCGCCAGCAGCCAAGAGATAGGGGGGGGCGCGGACTATGGCTACACCTTC | CASSQEIGGGADYGYTF
TRBD1 | NA | TRBJ2-1 | TRBV19 | TGTGCCAGTAGCCGCCCAGGGGGCACCTACAATGAGCAGTTCTTC | CASSRPGGTYNEQFF
NA | NA | TRBJ1-3 | TRBV19 | TGTGCCAGTAGTATAAGCCACTCTGGAAACACCATATATTTT | CASSISHSGNTIYF
NA | NA | TRBJ1-2 | TRBV6-5 | TGTGCCAGCAGTTACGATAGTCTAGCTAACTATGGCTACACCTTC | CASSYDSLANYGYTF
NA | NA | TRBJ2-3 | TRBV24-1 | TGTGCCACCAGTGAGGGGGGGGCCCCTCCCGATACGCAGTATTTT | CATSEGGAPPDTQYF
NA | NA | TRBJ1-1 | TRBV7-3 | TGTGCCAGCAGCCTTGGACACCCGAACACTGAAGCTTTCTTT | CASSLGHPNTEAFF
NA | NA | TRBJ2-3 | TRBV7-2 | TGTGCCAGCAGACCCGGGACTCCTCGCACAGATACGCAGTATTTT | CASRPGTPRTDTQYF
NA | NA | TRBJ1-5 | TRBV7-9 | TGTGCCAGCAGCTTAGGGGGGCCCCGGTATCAGCCCCAGCATTTT | CASSLGGPRYQPQHF
NA | few | TRBJ1-3 | TRBV9 | TGTGCCAGCAGCCCCCACAGGGAATTGAGAGGAAACACCATATATTTT | CASSPHRELRGNTIYF
NA | NA | TRBJ1-1 | TRBV9 | TGTGCCAGCAGCGGAGACCGGGTTAACACTGAAGCTTTCTTT | CASSGDRVNTEAFF
NA | few | TRBJ2-2 | TRBV12-5 | TGTGCTAGTGGTTCGTACACCGGGGAGCTGTTTTTT | CASGSYTGELFF